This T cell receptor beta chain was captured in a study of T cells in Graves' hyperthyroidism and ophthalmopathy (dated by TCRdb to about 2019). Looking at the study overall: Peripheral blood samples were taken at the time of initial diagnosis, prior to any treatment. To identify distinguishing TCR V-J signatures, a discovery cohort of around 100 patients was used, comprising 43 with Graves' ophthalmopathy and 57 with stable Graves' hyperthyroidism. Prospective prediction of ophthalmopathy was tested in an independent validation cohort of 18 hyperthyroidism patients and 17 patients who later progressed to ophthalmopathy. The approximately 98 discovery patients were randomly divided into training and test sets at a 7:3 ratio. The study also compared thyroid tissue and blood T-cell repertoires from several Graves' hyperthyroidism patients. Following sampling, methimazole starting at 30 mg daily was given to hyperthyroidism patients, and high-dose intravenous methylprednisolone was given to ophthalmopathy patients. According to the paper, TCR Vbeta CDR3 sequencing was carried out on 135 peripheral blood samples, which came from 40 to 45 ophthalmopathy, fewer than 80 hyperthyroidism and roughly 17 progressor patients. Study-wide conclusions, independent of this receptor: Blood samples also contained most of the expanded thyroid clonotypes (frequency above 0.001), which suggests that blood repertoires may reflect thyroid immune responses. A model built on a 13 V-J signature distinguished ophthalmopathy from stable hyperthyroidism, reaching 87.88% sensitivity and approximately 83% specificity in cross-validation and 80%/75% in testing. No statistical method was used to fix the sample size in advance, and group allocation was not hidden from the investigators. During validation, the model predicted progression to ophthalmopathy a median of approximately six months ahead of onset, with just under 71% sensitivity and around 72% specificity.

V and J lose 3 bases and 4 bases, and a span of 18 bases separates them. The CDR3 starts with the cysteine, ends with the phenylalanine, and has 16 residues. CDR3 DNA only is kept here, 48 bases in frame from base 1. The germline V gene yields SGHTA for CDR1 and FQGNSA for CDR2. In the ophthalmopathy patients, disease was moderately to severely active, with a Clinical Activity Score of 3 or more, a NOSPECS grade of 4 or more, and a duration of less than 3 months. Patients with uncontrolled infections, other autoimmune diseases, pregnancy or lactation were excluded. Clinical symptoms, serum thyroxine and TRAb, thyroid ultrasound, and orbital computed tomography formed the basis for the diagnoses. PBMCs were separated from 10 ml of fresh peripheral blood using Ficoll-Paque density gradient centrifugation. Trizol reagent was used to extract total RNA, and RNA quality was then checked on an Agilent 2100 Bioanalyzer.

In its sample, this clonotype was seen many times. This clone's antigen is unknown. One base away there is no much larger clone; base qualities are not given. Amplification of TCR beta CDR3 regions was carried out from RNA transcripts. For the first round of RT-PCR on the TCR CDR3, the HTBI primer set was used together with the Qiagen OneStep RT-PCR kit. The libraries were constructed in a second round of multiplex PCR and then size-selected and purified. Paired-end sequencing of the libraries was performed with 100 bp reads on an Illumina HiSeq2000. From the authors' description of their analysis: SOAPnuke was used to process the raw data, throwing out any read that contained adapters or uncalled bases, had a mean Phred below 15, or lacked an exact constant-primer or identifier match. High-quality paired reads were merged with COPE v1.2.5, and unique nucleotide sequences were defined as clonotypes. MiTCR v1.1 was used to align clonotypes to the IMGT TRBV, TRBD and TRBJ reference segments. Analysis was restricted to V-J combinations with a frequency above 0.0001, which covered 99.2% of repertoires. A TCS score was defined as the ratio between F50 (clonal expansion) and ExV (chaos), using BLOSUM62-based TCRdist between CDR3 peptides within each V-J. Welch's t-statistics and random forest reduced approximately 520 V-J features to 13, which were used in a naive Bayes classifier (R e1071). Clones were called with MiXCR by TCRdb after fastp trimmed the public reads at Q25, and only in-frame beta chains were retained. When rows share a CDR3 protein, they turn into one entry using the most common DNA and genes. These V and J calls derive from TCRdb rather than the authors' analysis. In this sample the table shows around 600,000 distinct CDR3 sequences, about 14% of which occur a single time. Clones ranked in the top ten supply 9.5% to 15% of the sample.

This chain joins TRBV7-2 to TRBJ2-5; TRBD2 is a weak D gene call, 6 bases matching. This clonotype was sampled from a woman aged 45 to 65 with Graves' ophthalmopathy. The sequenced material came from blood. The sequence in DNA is TGTGCCAGCAGCTTCGATCTAGCGTTGTTCCCAGAGACCCAGTACTTC. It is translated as CASSFDLALFPETQYF. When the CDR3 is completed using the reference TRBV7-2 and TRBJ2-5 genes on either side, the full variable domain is GAGVSQSPSNKVTEKGKDVELRCDPISGHTALYWYRQSLGQGLEFLIYFQGNSAPDKSGLPSDRFSAERTGGSVSTLTIQRTQQEDSAVYLCASSFDLALFPETQYFGPGTRLLVL.